This entry lists 3 T cell receptor beta chains sequenced from one sample in a study of a mutant IDH1 vaccine in newly diagnosed glioma. Libraries were prepared by immunoSEQ multiplex PCR; TCRdb keeps only in-frame clonotypes and omits some of them. The profile shows some 67,000 clones, about four fifths of them singletons. The time point here: baseline, week 1 (first vaccination visit). Treatment denoted: pre-vaccination baseline after standard-of-care therapy. Material: peripheral blood mononuclear cells (PBMCs), obtained from a glioma patient treated with radiotherapy, temozolomide or both. These receptors all come from a young woman with glioma. Some clones in this sample may be carry-over from other donors' samples.

This clone has a handful of counts. V is TRBV19 and J is TRBJ1-1; D call uncertain. V was trimmed by 3 bases and J by 4 bases, leaving 9 bases between them. Per the germline V gene, CDR1 is LNHDA and CDR2 is SQIVND (reference sequence). The CDR3 contains 13 residues. The CDR3 protein is CASSILEGTEAFF. The CDR3 DNA follows: TGTGCCAGTAGTATTCTGGAGGGCACTGAAGCTTTCTTT.

This chain joins TRBV19 and TRBJ1-5; TRBD1 matches 9 bases. The germline V gene encodes CDR1 LNHDA and CDR2 SQIVND (reference sequence). J lost 0 bases, V lost 5 bases, and 8 bases had no gene match. This CDR3 contains 17 residues. DNA for the CDR3: TGTGCCAGTAGTCCACTCCCGGACAGGGGTAGCAATCAGCCCCAGCATTTT. It translates to CASSPLPDRGSNQPQHF.

The V and J genes are TRBV7-9 and TRBJ1-3; the D is unclear. V lost 3 bases, J lost 7 bases, and 10 bases lay in between. The V gene's germline CDR1 is SEHNR and CDR2 FQNEAQ (reference sequence). The CDR3 extends over 13 amino acids. The CDR3 nucleotides are TGTGCCAGCAGCTTCGACCAAGGGAACACCATATATTTT. Protein: CASSFDQGNTIYF.